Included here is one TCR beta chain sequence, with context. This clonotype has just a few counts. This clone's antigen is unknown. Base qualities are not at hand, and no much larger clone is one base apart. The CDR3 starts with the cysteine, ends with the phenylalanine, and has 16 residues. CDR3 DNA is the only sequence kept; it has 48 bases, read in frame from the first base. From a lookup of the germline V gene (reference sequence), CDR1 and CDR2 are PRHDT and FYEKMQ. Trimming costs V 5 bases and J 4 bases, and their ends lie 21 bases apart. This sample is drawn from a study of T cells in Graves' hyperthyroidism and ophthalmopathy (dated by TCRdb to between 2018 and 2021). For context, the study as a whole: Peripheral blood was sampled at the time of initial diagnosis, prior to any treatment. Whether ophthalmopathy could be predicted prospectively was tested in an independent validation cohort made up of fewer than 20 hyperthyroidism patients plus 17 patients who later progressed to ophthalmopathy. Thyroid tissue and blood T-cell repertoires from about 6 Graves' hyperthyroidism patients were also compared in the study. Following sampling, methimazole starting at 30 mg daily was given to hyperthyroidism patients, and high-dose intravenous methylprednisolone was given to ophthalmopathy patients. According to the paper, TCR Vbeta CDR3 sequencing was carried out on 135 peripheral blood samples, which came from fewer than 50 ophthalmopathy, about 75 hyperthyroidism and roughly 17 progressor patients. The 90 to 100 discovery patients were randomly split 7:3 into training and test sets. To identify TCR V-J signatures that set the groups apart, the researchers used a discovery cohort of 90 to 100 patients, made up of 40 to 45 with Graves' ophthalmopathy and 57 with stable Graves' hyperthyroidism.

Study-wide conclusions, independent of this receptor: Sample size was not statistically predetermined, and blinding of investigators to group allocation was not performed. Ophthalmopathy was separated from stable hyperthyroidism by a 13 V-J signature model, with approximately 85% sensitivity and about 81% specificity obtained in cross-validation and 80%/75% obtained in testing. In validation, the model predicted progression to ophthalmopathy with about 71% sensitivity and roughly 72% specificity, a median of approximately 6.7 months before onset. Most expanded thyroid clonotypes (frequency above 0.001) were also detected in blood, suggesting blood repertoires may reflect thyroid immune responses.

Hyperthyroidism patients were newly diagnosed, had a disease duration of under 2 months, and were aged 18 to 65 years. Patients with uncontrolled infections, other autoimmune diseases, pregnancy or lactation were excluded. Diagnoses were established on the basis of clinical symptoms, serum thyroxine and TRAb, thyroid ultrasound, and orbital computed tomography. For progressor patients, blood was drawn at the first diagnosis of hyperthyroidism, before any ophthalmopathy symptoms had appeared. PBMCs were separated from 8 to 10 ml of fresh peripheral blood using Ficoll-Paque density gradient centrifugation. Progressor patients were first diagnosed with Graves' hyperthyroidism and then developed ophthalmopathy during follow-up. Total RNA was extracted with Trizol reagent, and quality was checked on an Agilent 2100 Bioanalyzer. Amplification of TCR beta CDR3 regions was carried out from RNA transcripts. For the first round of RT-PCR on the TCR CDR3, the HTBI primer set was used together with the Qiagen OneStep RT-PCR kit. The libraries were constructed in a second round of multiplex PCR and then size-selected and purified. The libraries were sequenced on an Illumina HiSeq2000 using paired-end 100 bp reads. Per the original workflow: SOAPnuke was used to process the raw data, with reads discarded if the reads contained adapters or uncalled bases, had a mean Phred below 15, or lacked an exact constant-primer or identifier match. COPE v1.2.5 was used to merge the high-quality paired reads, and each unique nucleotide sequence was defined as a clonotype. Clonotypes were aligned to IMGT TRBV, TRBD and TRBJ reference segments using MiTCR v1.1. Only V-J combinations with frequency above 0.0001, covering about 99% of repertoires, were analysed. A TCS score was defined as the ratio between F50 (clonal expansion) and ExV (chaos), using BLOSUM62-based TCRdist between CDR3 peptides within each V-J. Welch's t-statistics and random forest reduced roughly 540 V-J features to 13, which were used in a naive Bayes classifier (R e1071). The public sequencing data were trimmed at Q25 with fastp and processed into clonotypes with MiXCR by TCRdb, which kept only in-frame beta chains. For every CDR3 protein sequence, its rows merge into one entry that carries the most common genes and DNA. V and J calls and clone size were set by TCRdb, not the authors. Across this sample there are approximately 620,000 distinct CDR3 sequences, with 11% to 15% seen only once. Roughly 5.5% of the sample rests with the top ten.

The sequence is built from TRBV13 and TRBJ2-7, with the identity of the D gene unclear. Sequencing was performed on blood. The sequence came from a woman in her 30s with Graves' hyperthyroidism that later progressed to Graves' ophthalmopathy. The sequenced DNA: TGTGCCAGCAGCAGCAATACCCTAGACCTGGGGTACGAGCAGTACTTC. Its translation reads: CASSSNTLDLGYEQYF.